This TCR beta chain stems from a study of vaccination and CD4 T cells after COVID-19. As for the study in general: The study drew post-COVID samples a median 101 days after diagnosis (range 35 to 161).

Cultured CD4+ T-cell DNA underwent Oncomine TCR Beta short-read sequencing. TCRdb re-analysed the PCR reads in MiXCR, keeping a single row per CDR3 protein. The sample records about 13,000 distinct CDR3 sequences, less than 35% being singletons. This clonotype showed up just a few times. Its target is unknown. Sample treatment: approximately 9-day PBMC culture with coronavirus spike peptide pools or control peptides (ViraFEST assay). Sequencing was performed on CD4+ T cells from blood, cultured in vitro, taken before SARS-CoV-2 vaccination. This receptor was obtained from a human donor who received a COVID-19 vaccine.

The CDR3 DNA follows: TGCAGTGCTGGGCGGGACAGGGCTAACTATGGCTACACCTTC. Its protein is CSAGRDRANYGYTF. The gene calls are TRBV20-1 and TRBJ1-2, with 9 bases that match TRBD1. Germline trimming cut 5 bases from V and 0 bases from J; bases unmatched to any gene: 4. The V gene's germline CDR1 is DFQATT and CDR2 SNEGSKA (reference sequence). CDR3 length equals 14 residues.